This TCR beta chain appears in the sequencing data of a study of CD8+CD57+ T cells in acquired aplastic anemia. Patients selected for sequencing had displayed CD8+CD57+ cell expansion by flow cytometry. Severe acquired aplastic anemia was diagnosed in all patients. Receipt of therapy had not occurred in any patient by the time of blood sampling. Genomic DNA was employed as the template in profiling TCR beta VDJ and CDR3. Each CDR3 protein gets one entry after TCRdb re-called the reads with MiXCR. The data contain approximately 58,000 distinct CDR3 sequences, around 50% of them singletons. Sequencing input: sorted CD4+, CD8+, or CD8+CD57+ T cells (not recorded which) from PBMCs. The receptor's source is a human donor with aplastic anemia.

The CDR3 loop is CASSLTGVDNYGYTF. In DNA form, the CDR3 reads TGCGCCAGCAGCCTGACAGGGGTAGATAACTATGGCTACACCTTC. The J gene is TRBJ1-2, the V gene TRBV10-2, with 8 bases that match TRBD1. Germline CDR1 reads WSHSY; CDR2 reads SAAADI. Unmatched junction bases numbered 7, after V lost 6 bases and J lost 1 base. The CDR3 is made up of 15 amino acids.